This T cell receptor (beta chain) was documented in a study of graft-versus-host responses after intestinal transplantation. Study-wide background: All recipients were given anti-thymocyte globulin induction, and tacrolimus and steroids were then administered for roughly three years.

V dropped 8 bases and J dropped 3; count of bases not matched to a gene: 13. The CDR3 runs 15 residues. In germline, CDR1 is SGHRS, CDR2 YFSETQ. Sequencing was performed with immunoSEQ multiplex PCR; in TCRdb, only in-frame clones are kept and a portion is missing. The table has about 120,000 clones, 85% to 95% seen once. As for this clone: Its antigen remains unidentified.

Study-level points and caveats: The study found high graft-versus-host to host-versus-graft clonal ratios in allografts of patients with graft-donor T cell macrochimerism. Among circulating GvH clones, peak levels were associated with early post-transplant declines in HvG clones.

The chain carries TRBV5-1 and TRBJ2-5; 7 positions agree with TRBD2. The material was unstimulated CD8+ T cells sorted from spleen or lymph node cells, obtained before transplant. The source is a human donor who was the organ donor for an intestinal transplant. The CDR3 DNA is TGCGCCAGTACAGCAGGTGCCAGCGGGGAAGAGACCCAGTACTTC. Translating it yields CASTAGASGEETQYF.